The source of this T cell receptor beta chain is a study of blood T cell repertoires in COVID-19. Study information: The origin of the acute and convalescent COVID-19 samples was the United States, Italy and Spain. PBMCs, B-cell-depleted T cells, or T cells were the source of the cDNA or gDNA that made up the material.

CDR1 is MNHEY, CDR2 SVGEGT, per germline. The CDR3 contains 13 residues. Trimming took 5 bases from V and 9 from J; bases not matched to a gene: 7. Per the original methods: Quantification of nucleated cells was approximated via reference gene primer amplification. Clones were read by immunoSEQ multiplex PCR, and TCRdb kept only the in-frame ones, dropping some. The V and J calls and clone size were taken over from that table, and D and trimming were inferred from the DNA. The sample has some 280,000 clones; about nine tenths are singletons. The receptor was isolated from a woman in her sixties or seventies with acute or convalescent COVID-19. V and J are TRBV6-2 or TRBV6-3 and TRBJ2-1, with 7 bases identical to TRBD1. The specimen sequenced was peripheral blood. The CDR3 loop is CASSNRDRVEQFF. The DNA of the CDR3 is TGTGCCAGCAGTAACCGTGACAGGGTTGAGCAGTTCTTC.